The clone carrying this TCR beta chain was seen a handful of times. Its antigen is unidentified. This sample is part of a study of cytomegalovirus exposure and HLA in healthy donors. The PCR contained 60 Vbeta and 13 Jbeta primers. Only in-frame clones appear in the TCRdb table, and some are missing; sequencing was by immunoSEQ multiplex PCR. Of roughly 120,000 clones detected, 73% appear once; the ten largest clones hold around 4.5%. Study conclusions and caveats: Within the data, a cluster of highly shared sequence variants was likely a sequencing artifact. From TCR beta sequences, most subjects' HLA-A and HLA-B alleles were reportedly predicted accurately.

Sequenced: PBMCs. This clonotype was obtained from a woman between 40 and 50 years old in good health and CMV-seronegative.

Here the CDR3 reads CASLGTGGGPDTQYF. Here the CDR3 DNA reads TGTGCCAGCCTCGGGACAGGGGGCGGTCCAGATACGCAGTATTTT. The V call is TRBV7-9, the J call TRBJ2-3; 12 nucleotides line up with TRBD1. This CDR3 contains 15 residues. V lost 8 bases to trimming and J lost 4 bases; unmatched junction nucleotides: 7. CDR1 is SEHNR and CDR2 is FQNEAQ in the germline V gene (reference sequence).